These 10 T cell receptor beta chains share one sample of origin, sequenced in a study. TCRdb used MiXCR to reprocess the 5' RACE reads, holding one entry per CDR3 protein. Altogether under 45,000 distinct CDR3 sequences are present, approximately 28% being singletons, with the ten largest covering more than 3.5%. The sequencing input was tumor-infiltrating memory CD4+ T cells sorted from the breast tumor. Sample subset: memory CD4+ T cells, CD4+CD45RO+CD25-. The source is a female donor with breast cancer.

This chain joins TRBV6-5 and TRBJ2-3, with D perhaps matching TRBD2 (6 bases). Deletions cut 7 bases from V and 4 bases from J, with 12 bases between. The germline CDR1 and CDR2 sequences are MNHEY and SVGAGI. The CDR3 runs to 13 residues. CDR3 DNA: TGTGCCAGCACTGGACTAAGAGCAGATACGCAGTATTTT. It translates to CASTGLRADTQYF.

CDR3 DNA: TGCGCCAGCAGCCTGGGGCCGGGACAGGGAATGAACACTGAAGCTTTCTTT. Encoded protein: CASSLGPGQGMNTEAFF. The chain combines TRBV5-1 with TRBJ1-1, with 9 bases that match TRBD1. This CDR3 spans 17 amino acids. J gave up 0 bases and V 4 bases, and 10 bases lay outside the gene matches. From germline, CDR1 is SGHRS and CDR2 YFSETQ.

This clonotype was recorded a few times. This chain joins TRBV2 and TRBJ2-3; D ambiguous. The germline CDR1 and CDR2 sequences are SNHLY and FYNNEI. V was clipped by 3 bases and J by 5 bases, with 12 bases between them. This CDR3 spans 14 amino acids. CDR3 amino acids: CASSDGSTRDTQYF. The CDR3 nucleotides are TGTGCCAGCAGTGACGGGTCGACGCGAGATACGCAGTATTTT.

This clonotype occurred many times. The chain employs TRBV6-6 and TRBJ2-7; weak D call: TRBD1 (6 bases). This CDR3 comprises 12 residues. The germline CDR1 and CDR2 sequences are MNHNY and SVGAGI (reference sequence). Trimming removed 2 bases from V and 5 bases from J, with 7 bases in between. In nucleotides, the CDR3 is TGTGCCAGCAGTTACACAGGGAACGAGCAGTACTTC. Its translation is CASSYTGNEQYF.

This clonotype has a count of ten or more. This chain joins TRBV12-3 or TRBV12-4 and TRBJ2-7; D might be TRBD1 (6 bases). The CDR3 is made up of 15 amino acids. Trimming stripped 5 bases from V and 2 bases from J, with 16 bases between. CDR3 residues: CASSPMDRVTYEQYF. CDR3 DNA: TGTGCCAGCAGTCCAATGGACAGAGTAACCTACGAGCAGTACTTC.

V and J are TRBV5-1 and TRBJ2-2; unclear D gene. The CDR3 length is 11 residues. Trimming stripped 3 bases from V and 6 bases from J, with 3 bases between. Germline V CDR1 and CDR2: SGHRS, YFSETQ. CDR3 residues: CASSSAGELFF. The CDR3 DNA is TGCGCCAGCAGCTCGGCCGGGGAGCTGTTTTTT.

CDR3 nucleotide sequence: TGTGCCAGCAGCCTGGGACAGGGGGGCGGCTACACCTTC. Encoded protein: CASSLGQGGGYTF. The chain links TRBV5-4 to TRBJ1-2; 11 bases align to TRBD1. This CDR3 region has 13 residues. Germline V gene sequence: CDR1 SGHNT, CDR2 YYREEE (reference sequence). J gave up 8 bases and V 4 bases, and 4 bases lay outside the gene matches.

Comments on this clonotype: At one boundary the junction diverges from the germline segment, which might be a read error. The chain is built from TRBV7-7 and TRBJ2-1; the D is unclear. CDR3 length: 13 residues. Per germline, CDR1 SSHAT and CDR2 FNYEAQ (reference sequence). The CDR3 DNA is TGTGCTAGCAGCTTAGGCAGAAACAATGAGCAGTTCTTC. Encoded protein: CASSLGRNNEQFF.

V and J are TRBV10-3 and TRBJ1-2, with TRBD1 as a possible D gene (6 bases). V lost 6 bases to trimming and J lost 5 bases, with 10 bases between them. CDR3 size: 12 residues. Germline CDR1 reads ENHRY; CDR2 reads SYGVKD. This CDR3 is CAISKTGYGYTF. CDR3 DNA sequence: TGTGCCATCAGCAAGACAGGTTATGGCTACACCTTC.

A few counts support this clonotype. The chain has TRBV6-1 and TRBJ1-1, with 7 bases that match TRBD1. Germline lookup yields CDR1 MNHNS and CDR2 SASEGT. J gave up 6 bases and V 7 bases, and 8 bases lay outside the gene matches. The CDR3 contains 13 residues. The CDR3 spells CASTRQGESEAFF. The CDR3 region has the DNA TGTGCCAGCACAAGGCAGGGGGAATCTGAAGCTTTCTTT.